This T cell receptor beta chain was obtained from a study of T cells in Graves' hyperthyroidism and ophthalmopathy. The source material, RNA transcripts, was used to amplify TCR beta CDR3 regions. The HTBI primer set drove a first-round RT-PCR of the TCR CDR3. TCRdb reanalysed the multiplex PCR reads using MiXCR and keeps one entry per CDR3 protein. The table includes around 800,000 distinct CDR3 sequences, 38% detected once. This clonotype was observed a few times. Trimming pared 9 bases from V and 1 base from J, leaving 13 bases between. The germline gives CDR1 LNHDA, CDR2 SQIVND (reference sequence). The CDR3 is made up of 13 amino acids.

The chain is built from TRBV19 and TRBJ2-7, with no clear D. The sample taken for sequencing was blood. The TCR was taken from a man aged 18 to 29 with Graves' hyperthyroidism. The CDR3 region has the DNA TGTGCCAGCGCACCCGGGCTGTCCTACGAGCAGTACTTC. This encodes CASAPGLSYEQYF.